What follows are 23 T cell receptor beta chains derived from one specimen sequenced in a study of beta chain features in type 1 diabetes. The study reverse transcribed the entire isolated RNA, so it sequenced expressed TCRB transcripts. Data came from immunoSEQ multiplex PCR; TCRdb stores just in-frame clones and leaves some out. The repertoire has under 400,000 clones, around 12% of them found once; the top ten carry approximately 0.015%. Sequenced: naive CD4+ T cells from blood. These receptors originate from a young man in good health.

This chain links TRBV5-4 with TRBJ2-3, with TRBD1 identical over 7 bases. Looked up from germline, CDR1 is SGHNT and CDR2 is YYREEE (reference sequence). CDR3 length: 14 amino acids. Trimming at V came to 4 bases and at J to 3 bases, leaving 5 bases not matched to a gene. For the CDR3, the DNA is TGTGCCAGCAGCAGGACGACAGGGACAGATACGCAGTATTTT. Protein: CASSRTTGTDTQYF.

The CDR3, as DNA: TGTGCCAGCAGGCGTCGAAGAGAAAAACTGTTTTTT. This translates into CASRRRREKLFF. The chain links TRBV5-8 to TRBJ1-4; D remains ambiguous. The CDR3 has 12 amino acids. Per the germline V gene, CDR1 is SGHTS and CDR2 is YDEGEE. V lost 5 bases and J 8 bases, leaving 10 bases between the germline ends.

The chain combines TRBV2 with TRBJ1-2; 7 bases are a match to TRBD1. The CDR3 spans 16 residues. V shed 5 bases, J shed 4 bases, and the junction held 13 bases outside the gene matches. CDR1 is SNHLY and CDR2 is FYNNEI in the germline V gene. The CDR3 region is CASSRNRRDSGYGYTF. DNA for the CDR3: TGTGCCAGCAGTCGAAACCGCCGGGACAGCGGCTATGGCTACACCTTC.

The J gene is TRBJ2-5, the V gene TRBV7-9; maybe TRBD2 (5 bases). CDR1 SEHNR and CDR2 FQNEAQ come from the germline V gene (reference sequence). This CDR3 spans 12 amino acids. The V end lost 3 bases, the J end lost 4 bases, and 6 bases lay between the germline ends. The CDR3 is CASSFAGETQYF. The CDR3 coding sequence is TGTGCCAGCAGCTTTGCGGGAGAGACCCAGTACTTC.

This clone was found a few times. This chain joins TRBV30 and TRBJ2-1; 9 positions agree with TRBD2. Unmatched junction bases numbered 7, after V lost 1 base and J lost 9 bases. This CDR3 comprises 14 residues. Germline V gene sequence: CDR1 GTSNPN, CDR2 SVGIG (reference sequence). The CDR3 reads CAWSGASGAGEQFF. CDR3 DNA sequence: TGTGCCTGGAGTGGGGCTAGCGGGGCAGGTGAGCAGTTCTTC.

This clone turned up a few times. The chain carries TRBV9 and TRBJ2-1, with D perhaps TRBD2 (7 bases). With 10 bases removed from V and 4 bases from J, the gap between germline ends came to 24 bases. Germline lookup yields CDR1 SGDLS and CDR2 YYNGEE. The CDR3 sequence is 16 residues long. In DNA form, the CDR3 reads TGTGCCGTCTGGGACCTAGTGGGGGGGGCTTACAATGAGCAGTTCTTC. Translation: CAVWDLVGGAYNEQFF.

Concerning this clone: Its ends do not fully match the called genes, so a read error is possible. J is TRBJ2-7 and V is TRBV6-5, with 9 bases lining up with TRBD1. CDR3 length: 12 amino acids. Germline V gene lookup returns CDR1 MNHEY and CDR2 SVGAGI. The CDR3 sequence: CATGDRVSSLLF. The CDR3 region has the DNA TGTGCCACCGGGGACAGGGTTAGCTCCCTGCTCTTC.

This clone has more than one count but fewer than ten. V is TRBV5-8 and J is TRBJ2-7; 7 positions match TRBD2. This CDR3 comprises 14 residues. Losses at the gene ends were 2 bases for V and 2 bases for J; bases not matched to a gene: 4. Germline V gene data show CDR1 as SGHTS and CDR2 as YDEGEE. The CDR3 here is CASSFGGSTYEQYF. The CDR3 DNA follows: TGTGCCAGCAGCTTTGGCGGGAGCACCTACGAGCAGTACTTC. The complete variable domain, with remaining parts taken from reference TRBV5-8 and TRBJ2-7, reads EAGVTQSPTHLIKTRGQQATLRCSPISGHTSVYWYQQALGLGLQFLLWYDEGEERNRGNFPPRFSGRQFPNYSSELNVNALELEDSALYLCASSFGGSTYEQYFGPGTRLTVT.

This clone was detected ten times or more. The chain employs TRBV18 and TRBJ2-1; TRBD2 aligns across 12 bases. V shed 5 bases and J 1 base; nucleotides not matched to a gene: 6. Looked up from germline, CDR1 is KGHSH and CDR2 is LQKENI. This CDR3 has 17 residues. DNA of the CDR3: TGTGCCAGCTCATCATCCGGGACTAGCGGGTCCTACAATGAGCAGTTCTTC. This sequence encodes CASSSSGTSGSYNEQFF.

This clone was counted only a few times. The chain employs TRBV7-2 and TRBJ1-5, with 9 positions matching TRBD1. With V trimmed by 5 bases and J by 3 bases, 8 bases remained unmatched. Germline CDR1 reads SGHTA; CDR2 reads FQGNSA. This CDR3 spans 16 amino acids. In nucleotides, the CDR3 is TGTGCCAGCAGCATCGGGACAGGGAGGAACAATCAGCCCCAGCATTTT. Its translation: CASSIGTGRNNQPQHF.

This CDR3 reads CASSGPPRQETQYF. Written as DNA, the CDR3 is TGCGCCAGCAGCGGGCCACCTCGACAAGAGACCCAGTACTTC. The V gene is TRBV5-1, the J gene TRBJ2-5; D is undetermined. Trimming removed 4 bases at V and 2 bases at J, with 12 bases between. Germline loops: CDR1 SGHRS, CDR2 YFSETQ. The CDR3 length is 14 residues.

In this sample, this clone turned up a few times. The chain uses TRBV30 and TRBJ1-2; no reliable D call. The CDR3 is 11 residues long. Per germline, CDR1 GTSNPN and CDR2 SVGIG (reference sequence). V was trimmed by 8 bases and J by 4 bases, leaving 11 bases between them. The CDR3 is CALSVSYGYTF. In nucleotides, the CDR3 is TGTGCCCTGAGTGTCTCCTATGGCTACACCTTC.

The table lists this clone with a few counts. For the CDR3, the DNA is TGTGCCAGCAGCTTACACAGGGACAGAGAGACCCAGTACTTC. Its translation: CASSLHRDRETQYF. The chain is built from TRBV7-2 and TRBJ2-5; 7 bases are shared with TRBD1. The trim removed 2 bases at V and 4 bases at J, leaving 4 bases unmatched. Per germline, CDR1 SGHTA and CDR2 FQGNSA. The CDR3 covers 14 residues. The full variable domain, completed using reference TRBV7-2 and TRBJ2-5, is GAGVSQSPSNKVTEKGKDVELRCDPISGHTALYWYRQSLGQGLEFLIYFQGNSAPDKSGLPSDRFSAERTGGSVSTLTIQRTQQEDSAVYLCASSLHRDRETQYFGPGTRLLVL.

This clone turned up a few times. The chain combines TRBV4-3 with TRBJ2-7; TRBD1 matches at 9 bases. There are 15 residues in the CDR3. V lost 0 bases, J lost 3 bases, and 3 bases stayed unmatched. The germline V gene has CDR1 LGHNA and CDR2 YSLEER. The CDR3 sequence is CASSQDGQGIYEQYF. CDR3 nucleotide sequence: TGCGCCAGCAGCCAAGACGGACAGGGGATCTACGAGCAGTACTTC.

J is TRBJ2-3 and V is TRBV29-1, with 7 positions matching TRBD2. The CDR3 is made up of 12 amino acids. Trimming cost V 7 bases and J 3 bases; bases outside gene matches: 4. Germline values: CDR1 SQVTM, CDR2 ANQGSEA. In DNA, the CDR3 is TGCAGCGGAAGGGGAGGGACAGATACGCAGTATTTT. Translated, it gives CSGRGGTDTQYF.

There are a few counts of this clone. V gene TRBV7-9 combines with J gene TRBJ2-2, with 8 bases identical to TRBD1. The V gene end was trimmed by 4 bases and the J gene end by 3 bases; junction bases not matched to a gene: 4. Germline V gene lookup returns CDR1 SEHNR and CDR2 FQNEAQ (reference sequence). The CDR3 is made up of 15 amino acids. Written as DNA, the CDR3 is TGTGCCAGCAGCTCGGACAGGGTACACACCGGGGAGCTGTTTTTT. This codes for CASSSDRVHTGELFF.

This clone was counted only a few times. The J gene is TRBJ1-1, the V gene TRBV19; the D is unclear. Germline V gene lookup returns CDR1 LNHDA and CDR2 SQIVND (reference sequence). Trimming took 3 bases from V and 1 from J, leaving 12 bases between them. The CDR3 covers 15 residues. CDR3 nucleotide sequence: TGTGCCAGTAGTATGTCACCGCGGGGGAACACTGAAGCTTTCTTT. Protein sequence: CASSMSPRGNTEAFF.

The table lists this clone with a few counts. This chain joins TRBV7-2 and TRBJ2-1, with D perhaps matching TRBD1 (6 bases). Germline V gene lookup returns CDR1 SGHTA and CDR2 FQGNSA. The ends were cut back, 0 bases at V and 6 bases at J, with 9 bases in the middle. The CDR3 has 14 residues. DNA of the CDR3: TGTGCCAGCAGCTTAGCATCAGGGGCCAATGAGCAGTTCTTC. This codes for CASSLASGANEQFF.

In this sample, this clone turned up a few times. This chain links TRBV5-1 with TRBJ1-1; TRBD1 agrees at 10 bases. The CDR3 extends over 15 amino acids. Germline loops: CDR1 SGHRS, CDR2 YFSETQ. V lost 4 bases and J lost 5; bases outside the gene matches: 8. CDR3 bases: TGCGCCAGCAGCGGGACCGGGACAGGGGTTACTGAAGCTTTCTTT. Its protein product is CASSGTGTGVTEAFF.

This clone was seen only a few times. V usage is TRBV30 and J usage is TRBJ2-7, with D unclear. This CDR3 is 14 amino acids long. CDR1 and CDR2 (germline): GTSNPN, SVGIG (reference sequence). Deletions cut 5 bases from V and 3 bases from J, with 17 bases between. CDR3 nucleotides: TGTGCCTGGGAAAGAGACTCGCGGTTCTACGAGCAGTACTTC. As protein: CAWERDSRFYEQYF.

This clone was detected only a few times. The chain joins TRBV18 to TRBJ2-3, with 8 bases identical to TRBD2. CDR1 and CDR2 from the germline V gene are KGHSH and LQKENI. V lost 3 bases, J lost 4 bases, and 6 bases stayed unmatched. The CDR3 is made up of 15 amino acids. CDR3 bases: TGTGCCAGCTCACCGGCGGGAGGTGTGGCAGATACGCAGTATTTT. As protein: CASSPAGGVADTQYF.

The V and J genes are TRBV5-6 and TRBJ2-7, with TRBD1 matching 10 bases. Trimming cost V 4 bases and J 2 bases; bases outside gene matches: 6. The length of the CDR3 is 15 residues. Per the germline V gene, CDR1 is SGHDT and CDR2 is YYEEEE. CDR3 sequence (DNA): TGTGCCAGCAGCGCCGGGACAGGGGTAACCTACGAGCAGTACTTC. Translated, it gives CASSAGTGVTYEQYF.

This chain joins TRBV7-9 and TRBJ1-3; D ambiguous. CDR1 is SEHNR and CDR2 is FQNEAQ in the germline V gene (reference sequence). The V and J ends lost 2 bases and 0 bases respectively, with 8 bases between them. The CDR3 runs 15 residues. CDR3 DNA sequence: TGTGCCAGCAGCTTAACGGCAGGCTCTGGAAACACCATATATTTT. This encodes CASSLTAGSGNTIYF.